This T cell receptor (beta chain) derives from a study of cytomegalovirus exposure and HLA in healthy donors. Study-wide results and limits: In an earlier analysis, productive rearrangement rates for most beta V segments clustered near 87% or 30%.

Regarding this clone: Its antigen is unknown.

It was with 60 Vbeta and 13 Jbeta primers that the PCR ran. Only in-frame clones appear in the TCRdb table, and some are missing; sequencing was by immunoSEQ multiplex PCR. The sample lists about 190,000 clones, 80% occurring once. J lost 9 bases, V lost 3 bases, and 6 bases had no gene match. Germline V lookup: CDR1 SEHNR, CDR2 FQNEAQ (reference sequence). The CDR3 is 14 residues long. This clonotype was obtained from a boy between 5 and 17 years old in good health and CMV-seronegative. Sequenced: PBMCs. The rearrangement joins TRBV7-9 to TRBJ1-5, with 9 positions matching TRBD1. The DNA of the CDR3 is TGTGCCAGCAGCTTGGGACAGGGAGGTGGGCCCCAGCATTTT. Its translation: CASSLGQGGGPQHF.